A selection of T cell receptor beta chains follows, all from one sample in a study of vaccination and CD4 T cells after COVID-19. MiXCR, run by TCRdb on the PCR reads, gives a single entry per CDR3 protein. Counted here are around 19,000 distinct CDR3 sequences, around 45% occurring once; the ten biggest clones make up over 7%. No antigen has been identified for these receptors. Sequencing used CD4+ T cells from blood, cultured in vitro, obtained after SARS-CoV-2 vaccination. Source of these receptors: a human donor who had recovered from COVID-19. Each CDR3 is given with its conserved first and last residue. Each record gives: V gene, clone size, D gene, CDR3 protein. A D gene is named only where the DNA matches it firmly. Where a row states a size, it is once, few, many or the class of an expanded clone; other rows omit it.

>TRBV12-3/TRBV12-4|-|TRBD2
CASSLVAGGIYEQYF
>TRBV7-6|-|-
CASSLGRTGSPLHF
>TRBV15|few|-
CATSRDMNTEAFF
>TRBV5-1|-|TRBD1
CASSLMGQGIDTQYF
>TRBV5-5|-|TRBD1
CASSSTGNNNSPLHF
>TRBV11-2|-|-
CASSLVSAGKNTEAFF
>TRBV29-1|-|-
CSVASTDTQYF
>TRBV19|few|-
CASSPRGGYGYTF
>TRBV11-3|-|-
CASSPRTGLSYEQYF
>TRBV7-9|-|-
CASSPGESSTDTQYF
>TRBV5-1|-|-
CASSPKGGSTEAFF
>TRBV6-2/TRBV6-3|-|-
CASSWGAGQLINIQYF
>TRBV28|-|TRBD1
CASSFSTGESGYTF
>TRBV20-1|few|-
CSALEAGRGPLEQYF
>TRBV24-1|few|-
CATSGSRTGINTGELFF
>TRBV6-2/TRBV6-3|few|-
CASSIGINSPLHF
>TRBV7-2|few|TRBD1
CASSPGQGRYNEQFF
>TRBV20-1|-|TRBD1
CSARTGSGYTF
>TRBV20-1|-|TRBD1
CSARPGQGGTEAFF
>TRBV4-2|few|-
CASSQDVYGYTF
>TRBV20-1|-|-
CSAPTMGGRNTEAFF
>TRBV7-7|-|-
CASSPLKSEGQYF